This T cell receptor beta chain came from a study of T cell responses to AZD1222 COVID-19 vaccine. With respect to this clone: Its antigen is unidentified.

Study-wide results and limits: Vaccination with two AZD1222 doses was followed by a rise in Spike-specific TCR breadth and depth. Samples come after the peak T cell response, not at day 14. Donors in the cohort were predominantly white British and more often female, and clonal diversity was possibly underestimated. Nearly half of spike-specific TCRs reportedly target unmutated variant regions.

Between the trimmed V and J ends, which lost 5 bases and 0 bases, there was a span of 18 bases. Germline V gene data show CDR1 as SGHNT and CDR2 as YYREEE (reference sequence). The CDR3 contains 18 residues. Here immunoSEQ multiplex PCR was the method, and the copy in TCRdb shows in-frame clones only, minus some. Of roughly 170,000 clones in the sample, approximately 90% were seen once. The clonotype comes from an adult in good health. The gene calls are TRBV5-4 and TRBJ2-6, with D possibly being TRBD1 or TRBD2 (6 bases each). The material was peripheral blood, obtained on day 0 of AZD1222 vaccination. The CDR3 bases are TGTGCCAGCAGGGTACAGGGAGGAAGTCCCTCTGGGGCCAACGTCCTGACTTTC. This encodes CASRVQGGSPSGANVLTF.